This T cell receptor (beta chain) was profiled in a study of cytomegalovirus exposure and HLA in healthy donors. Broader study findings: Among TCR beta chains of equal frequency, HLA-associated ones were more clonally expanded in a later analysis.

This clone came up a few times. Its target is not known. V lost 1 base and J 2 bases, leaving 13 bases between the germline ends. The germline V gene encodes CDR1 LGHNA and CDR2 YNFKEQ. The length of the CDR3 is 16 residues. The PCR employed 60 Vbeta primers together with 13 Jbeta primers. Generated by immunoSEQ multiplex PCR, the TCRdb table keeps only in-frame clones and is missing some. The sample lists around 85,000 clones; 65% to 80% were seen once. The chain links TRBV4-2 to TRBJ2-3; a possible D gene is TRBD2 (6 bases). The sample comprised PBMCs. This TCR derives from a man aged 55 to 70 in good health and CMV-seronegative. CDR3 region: CASSQVGDFDTDTQYF. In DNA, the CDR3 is TGTGCCAGCAGCCAAGTTGGGGACTTCGACACAGATACGCAGTATTTT.